Sequencing of this T cell receptor beta chain was carried out in a study of T-cell reconstitution after alpha-beta-depleted transplantation in children. The CDR3 spans 14 residues. The trim removed 3 bases at V and 2 bases at J, leaving 0 bases unmatched. The germline V gene has CDR1 DFQATT and CDR2 SNEGSKA (reference sequence). TCRbeta library construction was performed incorporating unique molecular identifiers. TCRdb redid the calling of the PCR reads with MiXCR, one entry per CDR3 protein. In the table there are roughly 670,000 distinct CDR3 sequences, roughly 14% of which are singletons. In its sample, this clonotype was seen a few times.

The gene calls are TRBV20-1 and TRBJ2-2, with TRBD1 identical over 10 bases. This specimen was PBMCs, taken before TCRalphabeta/CD19-depleted stem cell transplant. The clonotype comes from a girl aged 2-15 years with congenital amegakaryocytic thrombocytopenia, due to receive a stem cell transplant. The CDR3 loop reads CSARTGGNTGELFF. CDR3 in DNA: TGCAGTGCTAGGACAGGGGGCAACACCGGGGAGCTGTTTTTT.